One T cell receptor beta chain is described in this entry. This CDR3 spans 15 amino acids. Germline values: CDR1 SGHRS, CDR2 YFSETQ. Trimming took 3 bases from V and 3 from J, leaving 13 bases between them. Libraries were prepared by immunoSEQ multiplex PCR; TCRdb keeps only in-frame clonotypes and omits some of them. Among some 100,000 clones listed, about 90% were seen once. This sample was included in a study of siplizumab effects on memory and regulatory T cells. Sequences were obtained from Tregs sorted from blood. The TCR originated in a human donor in good health. The V call is TRBV5-1, the J call TRBJ2-1; D is possibly TRBD2 (6 bases). CDR3 amino acids: CASSSWGEVYNEQFF. The CDR3 bases are TGCGCCAGCAGCTCCTGGGGGGAGGTCTACAATGAGCAGTTCTTC.